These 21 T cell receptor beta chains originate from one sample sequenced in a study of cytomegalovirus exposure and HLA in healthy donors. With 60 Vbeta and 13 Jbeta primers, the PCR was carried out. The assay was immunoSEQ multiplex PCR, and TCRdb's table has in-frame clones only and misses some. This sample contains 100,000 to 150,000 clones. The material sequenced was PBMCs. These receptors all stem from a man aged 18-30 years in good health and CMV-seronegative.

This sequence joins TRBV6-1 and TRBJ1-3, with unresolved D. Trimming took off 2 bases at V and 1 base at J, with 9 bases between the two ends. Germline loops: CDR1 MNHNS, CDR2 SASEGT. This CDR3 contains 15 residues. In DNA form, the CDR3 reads TGTGCCAGCAGTGAATACAACGATTCTGGAAACACCATATATTTT. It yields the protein CASSEYNDSGNTIYF.

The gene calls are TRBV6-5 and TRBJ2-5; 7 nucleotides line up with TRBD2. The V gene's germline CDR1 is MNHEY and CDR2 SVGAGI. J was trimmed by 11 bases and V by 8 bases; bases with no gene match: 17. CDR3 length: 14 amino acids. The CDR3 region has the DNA TGTGCCAGCGAGCGGGGCGGGACCCCGTCGGAGCAGTACTTC. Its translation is CASERGGTPSEQYF.

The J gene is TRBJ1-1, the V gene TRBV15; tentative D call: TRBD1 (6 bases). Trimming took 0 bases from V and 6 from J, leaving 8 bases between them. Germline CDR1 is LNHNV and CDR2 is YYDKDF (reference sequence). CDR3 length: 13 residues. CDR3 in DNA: TGTGCCACCAGCAGAGACAGGGGTTCTGAAGCTTTCTTT. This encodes CATSRDRGSEAFF.

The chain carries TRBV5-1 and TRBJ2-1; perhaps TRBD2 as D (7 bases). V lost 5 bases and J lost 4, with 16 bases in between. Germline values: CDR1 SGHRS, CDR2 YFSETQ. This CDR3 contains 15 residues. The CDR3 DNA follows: TGCGCCAGCAGGCGGGCGGGGGCAACATACAATGAGCAGTTCTTC. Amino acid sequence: CASRRAGATYNEQFF.

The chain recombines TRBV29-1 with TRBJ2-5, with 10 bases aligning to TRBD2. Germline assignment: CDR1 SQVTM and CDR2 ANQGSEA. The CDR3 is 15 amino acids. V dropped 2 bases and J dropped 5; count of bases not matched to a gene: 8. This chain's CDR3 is CSVELAGVIAETQYF. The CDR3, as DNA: TGCAGCGTTGAACTAGCGGGAGTCATTGCGGAGACCCAGTACTTC.

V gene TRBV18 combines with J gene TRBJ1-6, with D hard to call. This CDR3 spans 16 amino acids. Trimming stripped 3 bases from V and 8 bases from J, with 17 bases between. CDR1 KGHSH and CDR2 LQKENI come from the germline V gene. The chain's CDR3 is CASSPSRPRVDSPLHF. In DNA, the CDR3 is TGTGCCAGCTCACCCTCTCGACCGCGGGTGGATTCACCCCTCCACTTT.

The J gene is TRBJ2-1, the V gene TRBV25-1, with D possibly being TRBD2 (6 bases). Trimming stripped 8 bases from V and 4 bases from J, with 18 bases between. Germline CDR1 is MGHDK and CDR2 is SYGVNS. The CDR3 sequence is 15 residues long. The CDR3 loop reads CASWGTSLYYNEQFF. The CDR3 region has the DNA TGTGCCAGCTGGGGCACTAGCCTATATTACAATGAGCAGTTCTTC.

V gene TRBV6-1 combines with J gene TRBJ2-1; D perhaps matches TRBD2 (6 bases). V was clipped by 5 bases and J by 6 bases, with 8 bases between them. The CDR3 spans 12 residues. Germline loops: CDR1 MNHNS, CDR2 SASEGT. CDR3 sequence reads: CASSRTTNEQFF. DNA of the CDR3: TGTGCCAGCAGTCGGACTACCAATGAGCAGTTCTTC.

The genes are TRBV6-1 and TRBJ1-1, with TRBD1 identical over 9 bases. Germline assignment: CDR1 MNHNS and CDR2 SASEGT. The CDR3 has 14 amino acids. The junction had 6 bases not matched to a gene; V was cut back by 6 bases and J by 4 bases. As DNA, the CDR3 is TGTGCCAGCAGAAGTGGGACAGGGCGCACTGAAGCTTTCTTT. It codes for CASRSGTGRTEAFF.

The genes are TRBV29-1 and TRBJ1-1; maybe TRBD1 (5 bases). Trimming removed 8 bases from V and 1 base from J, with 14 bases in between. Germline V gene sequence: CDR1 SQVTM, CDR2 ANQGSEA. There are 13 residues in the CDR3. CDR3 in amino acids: CSHMGGSNTEAFF. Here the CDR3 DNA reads TGCAGCCATATGGGGGGTTCGAACACTGAAGCTTTCTTT.

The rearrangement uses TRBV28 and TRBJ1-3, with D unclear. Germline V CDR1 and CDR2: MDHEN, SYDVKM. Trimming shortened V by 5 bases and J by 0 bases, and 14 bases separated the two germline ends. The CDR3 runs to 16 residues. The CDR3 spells CASSTPTENSGNTIYF. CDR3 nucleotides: TGTGCCAGCAGTACGCCGACGGAGAACTCTGGAAACACCATATATTTT.

The CDR3 region has the DNA TGTGCCAGCAGCCTAAACACCGGGGAGCTGTTTTTT. Amino acid sequence: CASSLNTGELFF. The chain is built from TRBV11-2 and TRBJ2-2; no clear D gene. Germline-derived CDR1 and CDR2 are SGHAT and FQNNGV. The V end lost 5 bases, the J end lost 2 bases, and 3 bases lay between the germline ends. The CDR3 spans 12 residues.

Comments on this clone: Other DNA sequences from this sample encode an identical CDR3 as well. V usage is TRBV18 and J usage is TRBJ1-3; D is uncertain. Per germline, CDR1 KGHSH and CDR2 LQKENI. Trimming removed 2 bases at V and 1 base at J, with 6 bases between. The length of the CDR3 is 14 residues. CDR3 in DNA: TGTGCCAGCTCACCAACGGGGTCTGGAAACACCATATATTTT. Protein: CASSPTGSGNTIYF.

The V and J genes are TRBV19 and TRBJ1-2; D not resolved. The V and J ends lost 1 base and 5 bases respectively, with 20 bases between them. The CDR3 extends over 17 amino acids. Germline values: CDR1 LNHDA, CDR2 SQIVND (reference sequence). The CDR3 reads CASSIGGRTYQLYGYTF. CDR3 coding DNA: TGTGCCAGTAGTATAGGAGGCAGAACCTACCAGTTGTATGGCTACACCTTC.

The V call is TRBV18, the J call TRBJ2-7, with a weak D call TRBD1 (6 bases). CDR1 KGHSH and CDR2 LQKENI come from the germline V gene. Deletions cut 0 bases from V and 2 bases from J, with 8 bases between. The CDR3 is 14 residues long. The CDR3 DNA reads TGTGCCAGCTCACCACCGGACAGCACCTACGAGCAGTACTTC. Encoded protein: CASSPPDSTYEQYF.

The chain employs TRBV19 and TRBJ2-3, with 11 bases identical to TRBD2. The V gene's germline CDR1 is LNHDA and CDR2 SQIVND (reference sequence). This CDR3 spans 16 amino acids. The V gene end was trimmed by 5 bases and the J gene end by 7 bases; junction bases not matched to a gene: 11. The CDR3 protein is CASSPRGSGGANTQYF. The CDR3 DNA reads TGTGCCAGTAGTCCTCGAGGTAGCGGGGGGGCTAATACGCAGTATTTT.

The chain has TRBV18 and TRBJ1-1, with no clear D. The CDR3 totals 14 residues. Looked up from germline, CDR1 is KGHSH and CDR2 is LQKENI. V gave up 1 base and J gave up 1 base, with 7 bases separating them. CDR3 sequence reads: CASSPLPGNTEAFF. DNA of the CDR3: TGTGCCAGCTCACCACTTCCGGGGAACACTGAAGCTTTCTTT.

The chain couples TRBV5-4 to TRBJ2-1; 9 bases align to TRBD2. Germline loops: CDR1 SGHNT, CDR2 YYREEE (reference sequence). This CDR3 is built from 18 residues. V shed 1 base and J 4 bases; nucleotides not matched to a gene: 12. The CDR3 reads CASSLIRGSGGEYNEQFF. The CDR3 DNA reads TGTGCCAGCAGCTTGATACGTGGTAGCGGGGGCGAATACAATGAGCAGTTCTTC. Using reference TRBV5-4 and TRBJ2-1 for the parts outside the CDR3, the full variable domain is ETGVTQSPTHLIKTRGQQVTLRCSSQSGHNTVSWYQQALGQGPQFIFQYYREEENGRGNFPPRFSGLQFPNYSSELNVNALELDDSALYLCASSLIRGSGGEYNEQFFGPGTRLTVL.

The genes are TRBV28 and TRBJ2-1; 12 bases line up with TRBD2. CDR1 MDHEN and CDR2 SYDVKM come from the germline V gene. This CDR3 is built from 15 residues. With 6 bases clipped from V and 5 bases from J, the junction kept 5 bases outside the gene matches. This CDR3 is CASRLSSGRDNEQFF. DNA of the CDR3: TGTGCCAGCAGGCTCTCTAGCGGGAGGGACAATGAGCAGTTCTTC.

The CDR3 loop is CASSRSYHTGELFF. The CDR3, as DNA: TGTGCCAGTAGTAGGTCCTACCATACCGGGGAGCTGTTTTTT. V is TRBV19 and J is TRBJ2-2; D unresolved. V was pared by 4 bases and J by 5 bases, with 11 bases between. This CDR3 contains 14 residues. Germline V gene lookup returns CDR1 LNHDA and CDR2 SQIVND (reference sequence). Complete variable domain (other parts from reference TRBV19 and TRBJ2-2): DGGITQSPKYLFRKEGQNVTLSCEQNLNHDAMYWYRQDPGQGLRLIYYSQIVNDFQKGDIAEGYSVSREKKESFPLTVTSAQKNPTAFYLCASSRSYHTGELFFGEGSRLTVL.

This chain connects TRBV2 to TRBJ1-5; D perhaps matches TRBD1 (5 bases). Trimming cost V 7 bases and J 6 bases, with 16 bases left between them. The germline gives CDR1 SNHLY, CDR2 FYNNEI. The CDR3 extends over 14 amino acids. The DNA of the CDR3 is TGTGCCAGCAAGCTGGAGCAGGGTACTCAGCCCCAGCATTTT. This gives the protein CASKLEQGTQPQHF.